The clone carrying this T cell receptor (beta chain) was counted many times. What it binds is not known. The library came from three nested PCR rounds adapted from ARM-PCR protocols. TCRdb recomputed calls from the multiplex PCR reads with MiXCR, one row per CDR3 protein. The repertoire holds some 70,000 distinct CDR3 sequences, around 70% seen once, with 28% in the top ten. The CDR3 is made up of 18 amino acids. With 2 bases removed from V and 2 bases from J, the gap between germline ends came to 23 bases. The germline V gene encodes CDR1 DFQATT and CDR2 SNEGSKA (reference sequence). RNA was extracted from bulk tissue without any cell sorting. More than 3 cm separated this lung sample from the edge of the tumor. Newly diagnosed lung cancer patients had thoracic surgery in China, August–late 2014, without prior chemotherapy. The data are from a study of tumor and adjacent non-tumor tissue in lung cancer. Overall study context: On average, productive TCRbeta reads reached about 4.17 million per sample. Findings and limits, study-wide: Tumor repertoires had a smaller top 100 clone share than normal lung. Significantly higher TCR diversity was found in tumor than normal lung.

Sequencing input: distant non-tumor lung tissue. The TCR originated in a woman aged 50 to 60 with non-small cell lung cancer. The V call is TRBV20-1, the J call TRBJ2-3, with D possibly TRBD1 on 6 matching bases. In DNA, the CDR3 is TGCAGTGCTAGAATACTACGAGGGGCGATGGGGGCCACAGATACGCAGTATTTT. Residues: CSARILRGAMGATDTQYF.